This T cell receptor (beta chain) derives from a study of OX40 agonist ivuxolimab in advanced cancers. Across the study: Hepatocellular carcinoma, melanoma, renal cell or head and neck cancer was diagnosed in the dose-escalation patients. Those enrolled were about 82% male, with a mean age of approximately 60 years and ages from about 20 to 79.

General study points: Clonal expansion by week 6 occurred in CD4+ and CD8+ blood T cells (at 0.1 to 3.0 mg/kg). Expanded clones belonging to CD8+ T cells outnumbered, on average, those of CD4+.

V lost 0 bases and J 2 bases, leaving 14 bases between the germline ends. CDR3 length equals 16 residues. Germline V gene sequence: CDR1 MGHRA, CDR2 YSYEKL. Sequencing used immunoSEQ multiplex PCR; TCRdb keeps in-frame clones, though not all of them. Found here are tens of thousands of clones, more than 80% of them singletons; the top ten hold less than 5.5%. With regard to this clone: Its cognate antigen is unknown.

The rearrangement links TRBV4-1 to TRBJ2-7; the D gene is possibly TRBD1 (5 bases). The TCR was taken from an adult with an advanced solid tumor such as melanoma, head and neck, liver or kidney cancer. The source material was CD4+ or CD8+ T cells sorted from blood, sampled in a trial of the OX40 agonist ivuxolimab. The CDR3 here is CASSQDLRTFTYEQYF. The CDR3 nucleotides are TGCGCCAGCAGCCAAGATCTAAGGACATTTACCTACGAGCAGTACTTC.